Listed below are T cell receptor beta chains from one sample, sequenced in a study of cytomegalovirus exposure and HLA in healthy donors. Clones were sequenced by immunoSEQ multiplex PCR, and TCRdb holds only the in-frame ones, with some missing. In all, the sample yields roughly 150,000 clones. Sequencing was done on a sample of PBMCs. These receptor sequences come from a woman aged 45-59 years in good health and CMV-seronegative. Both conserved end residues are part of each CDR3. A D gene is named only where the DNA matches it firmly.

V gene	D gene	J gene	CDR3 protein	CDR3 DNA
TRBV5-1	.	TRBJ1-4	CASSLRHLEKLFF	TGCGCCAGCAGCTTAAGACACCTTGAAAAACTGTTTTTT
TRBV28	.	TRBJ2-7	CATLTLIDYEQYF	TGTGCCACCCTAACTCTGATAGACTACGAGCAGTACTTC
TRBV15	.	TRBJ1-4	CATQQGPGEKLFF	TGTGCCACCCAACAGGGTCCGGGCGAAAAACTGTTTTTT
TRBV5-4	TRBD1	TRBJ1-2	CACRNRGDGYTF	TGTGCCTGTCGAAACAGGGGAGATGGCTACACCTTC
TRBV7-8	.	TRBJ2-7	CASSLTRAYEQYF	TGTGCCAGCAGCTTAACTAGGGCCTACGAGCAGTACTTC
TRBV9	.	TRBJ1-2	CASSVGYREHYGYTF	TGTGCCAGCAGCGTAGGTTATCGGGAGCACTATGGCTACACCTTC
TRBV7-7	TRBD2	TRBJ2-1	CASSLAGGYNEQFF	TGTGCCAGCAGCTTAGCGGGAGGGTACAATGAGCAGTTCTTC
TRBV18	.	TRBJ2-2	CASSPPYGGNTGELFF	TGTGCCAGCTCACCACCGTACGGGGGGAACACCGGGGAGCTGTTTTTT
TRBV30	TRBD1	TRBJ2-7	CAWVRDRAAVEQYF	TGTGCCTGGGTGAGGGACAGGGCGGCAGTCGAGCAGTACTTC
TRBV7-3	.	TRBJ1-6	CASSLFPDNSPLHF	TGTGCCAGCAGCTTATTCCCGGATAATTCACCCCTCCACTTT
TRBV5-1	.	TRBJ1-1	CASSLGQNEAFF	TGCGCCAGCAGCTTGGGACAGAATGAAGCTTTCTTT
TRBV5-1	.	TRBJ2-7	CASSSAYEQYF	TGCGCCAGCAGCTCAGCCTACGAGCAGTACTTC
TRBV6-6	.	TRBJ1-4	CASKLTKEKLFF	TGTGCCAGCAAATTAACTAAAGAAAAACTGTTTTTT
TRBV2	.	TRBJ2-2	CASTSIAGELFF	TGTGCCAGCACCTCTATCGCCGGGGAGCTGTTTTTT
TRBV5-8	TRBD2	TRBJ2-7	CASSEAGGPDEQYF	TGTGCCAGCAGTGAAGCGGGGGGGCCGGACGAGCAGTACTTC